A selection of T cell receptor beta chains follows, all from one sample in a study of identical twins. TCRdb used MiXCR to reprocess the 5' RACE reads, holding one entry per CDR3 protein. Found here are about 520,000 distinct CDR3 sequences, roughly a fifth of them singletons; the top ten hold about 0.91%. Another study also made use of these data, one on T cells expressing NK-cell markers.

The sequenced sample was CD4+ T cells sorted from blood. These receptor sequences come from a woman between 18 and 29 years old in good health. CDR3s leave out the opening cysteine and the closing phenylalanine or tryptophan. The size of a clone is reported for some rows only, either as once, few or many, or as a class for expanded clones.

>NA|TRBV7-9
ASRSQSRGHTEAF
>NA|TRBV27
ASSLSGQGDPYEQY
>few|TRBV4-2
ASRGSNPYNEQF
>few|TRBV6-2/TRBV6-3
ASSQRQGAINSPLH
>many|TRBV29-1
SVAIPLAGGGGEQF
>few|TRBV20-1
SPDAGGPTDTQY
>NA|TRBV4-3
ASSPYQGEADTQY
>few|TRBV7-3
SSSLGPFYEQY
>NA|TRBV7-9
ASSQTFATQY
>NA|TRBV6-5
ASSYMGTPLYEQY
>NA|TRBV20-1
SADQGYNEQF
>few|TRBV9
ASSGGRGLAKNIQY
>many|TRBV5-1
ASRRGTGANNEQF
>NA|TRBV6-1
ASAPGGRRGPQH
>few|TRBV20-1
SARGRALGQF
>few|TRBV20-1
SASRGLNTGELF
>few|TRBV7-3
ASSLWALTSGATQY
>many|TRBV5-1
ASSPQGPEAF
>NA|TRBV20-1
SARNPGGRLYEQY
>NA|TRBV7-3
ASSLARANEAF
>few|TRBV7-2
ASSSIPGRTQY
>NA|TRBV7-9
ASSHRLRTQATDTQY
>few|TRBV6-1
ASIRDSDEHEQY
>NA|TRBV29-1
SAHQGYTGELF
>few|TRBV5-1
ASRAEQGRRTGELF
>few|TRBV10-2
ASISAVSGNTIY
>few|TRBV4-2
ASSPTRTGGTGELF
>few|TRBV10-3
AIRKDRPPYEQY
>NA|TRBV7-2
ASSLGTGPSYEQY
>few|TRBV5-1
ASSWSGSRSYEQY
>few|TRBV20-1
SARGQVVSGNTIY
>many|TRBV5-1
ASSPQVGELF
>many|TRBV12-3/TRBV12-4
ASSLVSSQETQY
>NA|TRBV6-5
ASSSLVAGLGTGELF
>NA|TRBV12-3/TRBV12-4
ASSSRLADPKNIQY
>NA|TRBV18
ASSPPLTGGRYEQF
>NA|TRBV12-3/TRBV12-4
ASSPGTGGRKLF
>NA|TRBV15
ATSSDRVGGYT
>many|TRBV29-1
SVEGRDNEQF
>NA|TRBV7-9
ASSRTGFHTDTQY
>few|TRBV9
ASSVAGIDTQY
>few|TRBV5-1
ASSPGLAATDTQY